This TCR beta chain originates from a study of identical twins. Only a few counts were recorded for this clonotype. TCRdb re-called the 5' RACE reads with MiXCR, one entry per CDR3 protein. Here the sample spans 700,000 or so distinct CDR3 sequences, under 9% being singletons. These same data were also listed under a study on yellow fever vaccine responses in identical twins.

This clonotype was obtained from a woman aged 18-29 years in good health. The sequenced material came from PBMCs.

CDR3 protein: CASSFGLAVDNEQFF. Written as DNA, the CDR3 is TGTGCCAGCAGTTTTGGGCTAGCGGTCGACAATGAGCAGTTCTTC. This sequence joins TRBV12-3 or TRBV12-4 and TRBJ2-1; 7 bases line up with TRBD2. The V segment lost 3 bases and the J segment 5 bases; nucleotides outside the gene matches: 7. This CDR3 is built from 15 residues.